This T cell receptor beta chain was recovered during a study of vaccination and CD4 T cells after COVID-19. Study-wide context: The interval from dose two to post-vaccine sampling had a median of around 79 days, and it ranged from 14 to 241.

Treatment reported: approximately 9-day PBMC culture with coronavirus spike peptide pools or control peptides (ViraFEST assay). Negative-selection isolation of CD4+ T cells was performed after 10 to 11 days of culture. Study outcomes and limitations: Among those convalescent, a median approximately 87% of reactive clones emerged solely post-vaccination.

This clonotype was picked up a small number of times. What it binds is unknown. Sequencing of cultured CD4+ T cell DNA used the Oncomine TCR Beta short-read assay. One entry per CDR3 protein, called by TCRdb with MiXCR from the PCR reads. Here the sample spans fewer than 15,000 distinct CDR3 sequences, about 40% being singletons. The sequence derives from a human donor who had recovered from COVID-19. Sequenced: CD4+ T cells from blood, cultured in vitro.

In DNA, the CDR3 is TGTGCCAGCAGCTCAGGGGTAAACACTGAAGCTTTCTTT. Encoded protein: CASSSGVNTEAFF. V usage is TRBV7-3 and J usage is TRBJ1-1; D is perhaps TRBD1 (6 bases). The CDR3 sequence is 13 residues long. V lost 4 bases to trimming and J lost 2 bases, with 8 bases between them. Per germline, CDR1 SGHTA and CDR2 FQGTGA.